The 28 T cell receptor beta chains presented below share a single source sample, sequenced in a study of T cell changes during pregnancy in multiple sclerosis. Here immunoSEQ multiplex PCR was the method, and the copy in TCRdb shows in-frame clones only, minus some. This sample has under 150,000 clones; about 95% occur once, and the top ten carry over 0.35%. The specimen comprised peripheral blood, sampled after pregnancy. These receptor sequences come from a female donor with multiple sclerosis, enrolled in a pregnancy study.

The chain employs TRBV10-3 and TRBJ2-1, with TRBD2 matching over 8 bases. The V segment lost 6 bases and the J segment 0 bases; nucleotides outside the gene matches: 4. Germline values: CDR1 ENHRY, CDR2 SYGVKD. The CDR3 covers 15 residues. CDR3 sequence: CAISFLAGSYNEQFF. In DNA, the CDR3 is TGTGCCATCAGCTTTCTAGCGGGCTCCTACAATGAGCAGTTCTTC.

The J gene is TRBJ2-7, the V gene TRBV27; the match to TRBD2 covers 7 bases. Per the germline V gene, CDR1 is MNHEY and CDR2 is SMNVEV (reference sequence). The V segment lost 6 bases and the J segment 4 bases; nucleotides outside the gene matches: 12. The CDR3 spans 15 residues. The CDR3 loop reads CASRIGASGTYEQYF. CDR3 in DNA: TGTGCCAGCAGGATCGGGGCTAGCGGAACGTACGAGCAGTACTTC.

The chain links TRBV18 to TRBJ2-3; D call uncertain. The germline V gene encodes CDR1 KGHSH and CDR2 LQKENI. The CDR3 has 12 amino acids. V lost 5 bases and J lost 6, with 9 bases in between. CDR3 coding DNA: TGTGCCAGCTCATATCTTCCGGATACGCAGTATTTT. Translating gives CASSYLPDTQYF.

V and J are TRBV6-5 and TRBJ1-1; D gene uncertain. V was cut by 0 bases and J by 2 bases, with 10 bases left in between. Per germline, CDR1 MNHEY and CDR2 SVGAGI. This CDR3 is built from 15 residues. The DNA for the CDR3 is TGTGCCAGCAGTTACTCAAGGGAGTTAAACACTGAAGCTTTCTTT. It codes for CASSYSRELNTEAFF.

The gene calls are TRBV7-2 and TRBJ2-2, with D unclear. CDR3 length: 15 residues. Germline CDR1 SGHTA, CDR2 FQGNSA. Trimming removed 3 bases at V and 1 base at J, with 9 bases between. The CDR3 nucleotides are TGTGCCAGCAGCTTGGTGCGGCAGAACACCGGGGAGCTGTTTTTT. This codes for CASSLVRQNTGELFF.

The chain employs TRBV5-1 and TRBJ1-5, with 7 positions matching TRBD1. This CDR3 comprises 14 residues. Trimming took 7 bases from V and 7 from J; bases not matched to a gene: 11. Germline V gene sequence: CDR1 SGHRS, CDR2 YFSETQ. The CDR3 DNA reads TGCGCCAGCTCGGTCGGGCAGGGGGACCAGCCCCAGCATTTT. Translating gives CASSVGQGDQPQHF.

The chain uses TRBV7-9 and TRBJ2-1; perhaps TRBD2 as D (5 bases). CDR1 SEHNR and CDR2 FQNEAQ come from the germline V gene (reference sequence). The CDR3 totals 14 residues. V lost 1 base and J lost 9, with 13 bases in between. The CDR3 sequence: CASSLDTSLIEQFF. CDR3 bases: TGTGCCAGCAGCTTAGATACTAGTTTGATTGAGCAGTTCTTC.

The chain joins TRBV29-1 to TRBJ2-7, with TRBD2 matching 7 bases. The CDR3 totals 13 residues. V was pared by 1 base and J by 4 bases, with 4 bases of the junction left unmatched. Germline CDR1 SQVTM, CDR2 ANQGSEA. The CDR3 loop reads CSVEGGGGYEQYF. CDR3 DNA sequence: TGCAGCGTTGAAGGGGGGGGTGGGTACGAGCAGTACTTC.

The CDR3 region has the DNA TGTGCCAGCAGTTTAGGCGGGACCACTTATGAGCAGTTCTTC. Amino acid sequence: CASSLGGTTYEQFF. The chain uses TRBV28 and TRBJ2-1; D may be TRBD2 (6 bases). The CDR3 runs 14 residues. Germline values: CDR1 MDHEN, CDR2 SYDVKM. V lost 2 bases, J lost 8 bases, and 13 bases lay in between.

V and J are TRBV4-3 and TRBJ2-5; tentatively, D is TRBD1 (7 bases). This CDR3 has 16 amino acids. CDR1 and CDR2 from the germline V gene are LGHNA and YSLEER. Trimming stripped 0 bases from V and 7 bases from J, with 18 bases between. Written as DNA, the CDR3 is TGCGCCAGCAGCCAAGAGATGACAGGGACTTTTGGGACCCAGTACTTC. Encoded protein: CASSQEMTGTFGTQYF.

The chain links TRBV7-2 to TRBJ2-7, with 9 bases fitting TRBD2. V dropped 0 bases and J dropped 3; count of bases not matched to a gene: 3. Germline lookup yields CDR1 SGHTA and CDR2 FQGNSA. The CDR3 is 15 amino acids. CDR3 coding DNA: TGTGCCAGCAGCTTAGCGGGGCGGGGGGGCTACGAGCAGTACTTC. Its protein is CASSLAGRGGYEQYF.

The chain's CDR3 is CASSLVAGVPNEQFF. CDR3 sequence (DNA): TGTGCCAGCAGTTTAGTAGCGGGAGTCCCCAATGAGCAGTTCTTC. The chain couples TRBV27 to TRBJ2-1; TRBD2 matches 9 bases. V dropped 2 bases and J dropped 6; count of bases not matched to a gene: 5. Germline V gene sequence: CDR1 MNHEY, CDR2 SMNVEV (reference sequence). The CDR3 totals 15 residues.

As DNA, the CDR3 is TGTGCCAGCAGCCCGGGACAGGGCCGGAGGGACACTGAAGCTTTCTTT. Translating gives CASSPGQGRRDTEAFF. The chain links TRBV5-4 to TRBJ1-1; TRBD1 aligns across 9 bases. Germline values: CDR1 SGHNT, CDR2 YYREEE (reference sequence). The junction had 10 bases not matched to a gene; V was cut back by 4 bases and J by 3 bases. The CDR3 sequence is 16 residues long.

Regarding this clone: One end of the junction fails to match germline, which may point to a read error. The chain employs TRBV7-7 and TRBJ2-7; 8 bases fit TRBD1. CDR1 SSHAT and CDR2 FNYEAQ come from the germline V gene (reference sequence). The CDR3 extends over 13 amino acids. The CDR3 DNA sequence: TGTGCTAGCAGCTTAGGACAGGGCGACGAGCAGTACTTC. This translates into CASSLGQGDEQYF.

The rearrangement links TRBV18 to TRBJ2-7; no definite D call. CDR1 is KGHSH and CDR2 is LQKENI in the germline V gene. This CDR3 region has 13 residues. Deletions cut 6 bases from V and 2 bases from J, with 11 bases between. CDR3 coding DNA: TGTGCCAGCTCGGCCCAGGCCCCCTACGAGCAGTACTTC. Translated: CASSAQAPYEQYF.

J is TRBJ1-3 and V is TRBV13, with D uncertain. V dropped 5 bases and J dropped 4 bases, with 27 bases sitting between them. Germline CDR1 is PRHDT and CDR2 is FYEKMQ (reference sequence). The CDR3 contains 19 residues. This CDR3 is CASSQFLVPRTFWGNTIYF. The CDR3 nucleotides are TGTGCCAGCAGCCAATTCCTGGTCCCCAGGACTTTTTGGGGAAACACCATATATTTT. Full variable domain (outside the CDR3, taken from reference TRBV13 and TRBJ1-3): AAGVIQSPRHLIKEKRETATLKCYPIPRHDTVYWYQQGPGQDPQFLISFYEKMQSDKGSIPDRFSAQQFSDYHSELNMSSLELGDSALYFCASSQFLVPRTFWGNTIYFGEGSWLTVV.

A few counts support this clone. The chain recombines TRBV19 with TRBJ1-2; D possibly corresponds to TRBD1 (5 bases). V was clipped by 5 bases and J by 3 bases, with 7 bases between them. The CDR3 has 12 residues. Germline CDR1 and CDR2: LNHDA and SQIVND (reference sequence). This CDR3 is CASSRGDYGYTF. The CDR3 DNA sequence: TGTGCCAGTAGTCGGGGGGACTATGGCTACACCTTC.

CDR3 coding DNA: TGTGCCAGCTCACCAGCCGGACAGGGGGGTAATCAGCCCCAGCATTTT. As protein: CASSPAGQGGNQPQHF. V and J are TRBV18 and TRBJ1-5; 10 bases line up with TRBD1. This CDR3 contains 16 residues. Germline assignment: CDR1 KGHSH and CDR2 LQKENI. The ends lost 2 bases at V and 4 bases at J; junction bases unmatched: 5.

The chain combines TRBV19 with TRBJ2-2; 10 positions match TRBD1. This CDR3 has 14 residues. Germline values: CDR1 LNHDA, CDR2 SQIVND (reference sequence). V lost 11 bases, J lost 4 bases, and 7 bases stayed unmatched. CDR3 DNA: TGTGCCGTAAAGGGACAGGGGCCCACCGGGGAGCTGTTTTTT. Translated, it gives CAVKGQGPTGELFF.

The chain couples TRBV7-2 to TRBJ2-5; the D gene is possibly TRBD1 (5 bases). The germline CDR1 and CDR2 sequences are SGHTA and FQGNSA. V dropped 5 bases and J dropped 0 bases, with 19 bases sitting between them. This CDR3 contains 17 residues. Here the CDR3 reads CASSRGWPTVYQETQYF. In nucleotides, the CDR3 is TGTGCCAGCAGCCGCGGATGGCCGACAGTGTACCAAGAGACCCAGTACTTC.

CDR3 nucleotides: TGTGCCAGCAGTGAATTAGGGTCCGGGGTGGATTTTGGCTACACCTTC. Translating gives CASSELGSGVDFGYTF. The chain carries TRBV25-1 and TRBJ1-2; unclear D gene. CDR1 MGHDK and CDR2 SYGVNS come from the germline V gene. The CDR3 has 16 amino acids. V lost 1 base, J lost 7 bases, and 19 bases lay in between.

The genes are TRBV6-5 and TRBJ2-5, with TRBD1 matching over 7 bases. V was pared by 5 bases and J by 1 base, with 4 bases of the junction left unmatched. This CDR3 is 14 amino acids long. Germline V CDR1 and CDR2: MNHEY, SVGAGI. This chain's CDR3 is CASSPDRSQETQYF. The CDR3 coding sequence is TGTGCCAGCAGTCCGGACAGGAGCCAAGAGACCCAGTACTTC.

This clone was counted a single time. The chain combines TRBV29-1 with TRBJ2-1, with 10 bases that match TRBD2. CDR3 size: 14 residues. The J segment lost 4 bases and the V segment lost 8 bases, leaving 8 bases of the junction unmatched. From germline, CDR1 is SQVTM and CDR2 ANQGSEA. The CDR3 is CSFITSGDYNEQFF. In nucleotides, the CDR3 is TGCAGCTTCATAACTAGCGGGGATTACAATGAGCAGTTCTTC.

The chain links TRBV5-1 to TRBJ2-7; no clear D gene. V dropped 4 bases and J dropped 2 bases, with 10 bases sitting between them. CDR3 length: 13 residues. Germline V gives CDR1 SGHRS, CDR2 YFSETQ. Here the CDR3 reads CASSTDQAYEQYF. For the CDR3, the DNA is TGCGCCAGCAGCACCGACCAGGCCTACGAGCAGTACTTC. The whole variable domain, filled in from reference TRBV5-1 and TRBJ2-7, reads KAGVTQTPRYLIKTRGQQVTLSCSPISGHRSVSWYQQTPGQGLQFLFEYFSETQRNKGNFPGRFSGRQFSNSRSEMNVSTLELGDSALYLCASSTDQAYEQYFGPGTRLTVT.

The chain has TRBV27 and TRBJ2-7; TRBD1 might be the D (7 bases). The germline gives CDR1 MNHEY, CDR2 SMNVEV (reference sequence). CDR3 length: 13 residues. V lost 8 bases and J lost 7, with 18 bases in between. CDR3 DNA sequence: TGTGCCAGCCAACTGGAGGGGGCTGAGGAGCAGTACTTC. As protein: CASQLEGAEEQYF.

This chain joins TRBV28 and TRBJ1-5; 9 bases line up with TRBD1. The CDR3 length is 15 residues. After removal of 6 bases from V and 4 bases from J, the junction contained 7 bases not matched to a gene. Germline assignment: CDR1 MDHEN and CDR2 SYDVKM. The CDR3 nucleotides read TGTGCCAGCAGCAACCGGGACAGGGTGAATCAGCCCCAGCATTTT. Its protein product is CASSNRDRVNQPQHF.

This chain links TRBV29-1 with TRBJ2-7, with D possibly TRBD2 on 6 matching bases. CDR3 length: 12 amino acids. Germline V CDR1 and CDR2: SQVTM, ANQGSEA. With 4 bases removed from V and 5 bases from J, the gap between germline ends came to 12 bases. The CDR3 spells CSVVGGANEQYF. CDR3 DNA sequence: TGCAGCGTTGTGGGGGGAGCCAACGAGCAGTACTTC.

This sequence joins TRBV4-3 and TRBJ1-4; TRBD1 might be the D (5 bases). Trimming shortened V by 4 bases and J by 3 bases, and 15 bases separated the two germline ends. The germline V gene has CDR1 LGHNA and CDR2 YSLEER. The CDR3 totals 16 residues. CDR3 protein: CASSRGRSNANEKLFF. The CDR3 coding sequence is TGCGCCAGCAGCCGGGGCAGGAGCAACGCTAATGAAAAACTGTTTTTT.